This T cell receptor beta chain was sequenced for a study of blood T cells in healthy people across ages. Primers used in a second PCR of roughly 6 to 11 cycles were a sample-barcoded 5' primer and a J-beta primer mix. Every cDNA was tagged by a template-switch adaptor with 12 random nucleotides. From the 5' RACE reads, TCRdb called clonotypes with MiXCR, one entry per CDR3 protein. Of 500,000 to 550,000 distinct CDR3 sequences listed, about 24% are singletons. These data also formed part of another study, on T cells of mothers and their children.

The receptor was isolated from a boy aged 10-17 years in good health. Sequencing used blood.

The CDR3: CASSEFWDRGTDTQYF. CDR3 nucleotides: TGTGCCAGCAGTGAATTCTGGGACAGGGGCACAGATACGCAGTATTTT. This rearrangement joins TRBV25-1 to TRBJ2-3; 9 bases agree with TRBD1. The V and J ends lost 1 base and 1 base, in that order; junction bases with no gene match: 3. This CDR3 has 16 amino acids. Germline CDR1 MGHDK, CDR2 SYGVNS.